Detailed here is one TCR beta chain. Its antigen is still unknown. Mismatch with germline at one junction end may stem from a read error. The primer mix had 60 Vbeta and 13 Jbeta primers. The assay was immunoSEQ multiplex PCR, and TCRdb's table has in-frame clones only and misses some. Among 200,000 or so clones listed, about 75% were seen once. The sample comes from a study of cytomegalovirus exposure and HLA in healthy donors. The CDR3 spans 17 residues. Germline V gene data show CDR1 as SQVTM and CDR2 as ANQGSEA. Findings and limits, study-wide: Indistinguishability led to the exclusion of some V segments, TRBV6-2 and TRBV6-3 included.

The source of this sequence is a man between 18 and 29 years old in good health and CMV-seronegative. The gene calls are TRBV29-1 and TRBJ2-2; 9 nucleotides agree with TRBD1. The sequenced sample consisted of PBMCs. For the CDR3, the DNA is TGCAGCGCCGCGGGACAGGGTAAAGGGCCGAACATCGGGGAGCTGTTTTTT. Translation gives CSAAGQGKGPNIGELFF.